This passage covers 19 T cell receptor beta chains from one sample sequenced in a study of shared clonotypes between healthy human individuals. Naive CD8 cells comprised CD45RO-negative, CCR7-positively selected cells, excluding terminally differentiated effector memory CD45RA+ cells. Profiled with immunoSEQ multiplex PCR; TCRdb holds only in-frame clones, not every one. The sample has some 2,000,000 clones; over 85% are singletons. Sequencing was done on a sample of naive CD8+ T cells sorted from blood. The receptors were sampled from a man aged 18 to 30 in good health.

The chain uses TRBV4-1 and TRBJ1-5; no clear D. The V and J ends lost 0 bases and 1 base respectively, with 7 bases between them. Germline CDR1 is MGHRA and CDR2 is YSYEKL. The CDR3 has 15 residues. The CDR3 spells CASSQEWESNQPQHF. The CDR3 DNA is TGCGCCAGCAGCCAAGAATGGGAGAGCAATCAGCCCCAGCATTTT.

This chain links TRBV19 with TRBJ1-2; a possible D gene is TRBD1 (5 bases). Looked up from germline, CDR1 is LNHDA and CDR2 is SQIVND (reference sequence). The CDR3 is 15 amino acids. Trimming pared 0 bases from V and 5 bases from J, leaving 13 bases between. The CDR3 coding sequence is TGTGCCAGTAGTATAGATACCGGGACGTCATATGGCTACACCTTC. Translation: CASSIDTGTSYGYTF.

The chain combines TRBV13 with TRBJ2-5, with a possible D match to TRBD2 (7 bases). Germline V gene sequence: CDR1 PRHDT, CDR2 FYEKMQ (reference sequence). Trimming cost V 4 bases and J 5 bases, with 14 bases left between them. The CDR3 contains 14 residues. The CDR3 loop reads CASSWAGARETQYF. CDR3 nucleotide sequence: TGTGCCAGCAGCTGGGCGGGGGCGAGGGAGACCCAGTACTTC.

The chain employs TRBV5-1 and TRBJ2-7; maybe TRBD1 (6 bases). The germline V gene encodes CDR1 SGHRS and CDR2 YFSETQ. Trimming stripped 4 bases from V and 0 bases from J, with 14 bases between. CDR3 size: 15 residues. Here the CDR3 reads CASSGHRVNSYEQYF. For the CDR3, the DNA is TGCGCCAGCAGCGGACACAGGGTTAACTCCTACGAGCAGTACTTC.

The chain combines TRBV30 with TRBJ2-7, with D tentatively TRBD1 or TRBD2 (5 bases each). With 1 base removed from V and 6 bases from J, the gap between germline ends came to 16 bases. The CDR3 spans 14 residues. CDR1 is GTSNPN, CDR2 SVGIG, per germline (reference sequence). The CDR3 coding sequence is TGTGCCTGGAGTGGCATCCCTCTGAGGGGCGAGCAGTACTTC. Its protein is CAWSGIPLRGEQYF. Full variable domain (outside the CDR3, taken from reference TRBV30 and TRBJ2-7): SQTIHQWPATLVQPVGSPLSLECTVEGTSNPNLYWYRQAAGRGLQLLFYSVGIGQISSEVPQNLSASRPQDRQFILSSKKLLLSDSGFYLCAWSGIPLRGEQYFGPGTRLTVT.

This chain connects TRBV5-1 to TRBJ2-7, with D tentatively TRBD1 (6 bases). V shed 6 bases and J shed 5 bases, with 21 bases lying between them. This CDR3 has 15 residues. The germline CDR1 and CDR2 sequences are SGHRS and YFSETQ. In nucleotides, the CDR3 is TGCGCCAGCAACTCGCAAAACACAGGGTTACACGAGCAGTACTTC. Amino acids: CASNSQNTGLHEQYF.

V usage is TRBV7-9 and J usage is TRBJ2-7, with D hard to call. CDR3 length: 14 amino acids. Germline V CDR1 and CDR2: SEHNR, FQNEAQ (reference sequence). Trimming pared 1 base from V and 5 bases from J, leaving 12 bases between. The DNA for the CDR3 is TGTGCCAGCAGCTTAGTAACCGAACGGGACGAGCAGTACTTC. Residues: CASSLVTERDEQYF.

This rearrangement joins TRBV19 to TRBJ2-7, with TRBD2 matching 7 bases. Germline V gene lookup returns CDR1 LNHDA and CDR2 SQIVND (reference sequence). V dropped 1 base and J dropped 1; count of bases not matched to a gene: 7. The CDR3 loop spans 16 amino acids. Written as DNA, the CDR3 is TGTGCCAGTAGTATAGTCTCGGGAGGTTCATCCTACGAGCAGTACTTC. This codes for CASSIVSGGSSYEQYF.

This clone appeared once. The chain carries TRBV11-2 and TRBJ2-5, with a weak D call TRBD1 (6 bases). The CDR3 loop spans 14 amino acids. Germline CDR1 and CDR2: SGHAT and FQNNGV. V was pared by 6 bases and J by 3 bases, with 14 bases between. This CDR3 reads CASSQFPGEETQYF. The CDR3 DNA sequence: TGTGCCAGCAGTCAATTTCCAGGGGAAGAGACCCAGTACTTC.

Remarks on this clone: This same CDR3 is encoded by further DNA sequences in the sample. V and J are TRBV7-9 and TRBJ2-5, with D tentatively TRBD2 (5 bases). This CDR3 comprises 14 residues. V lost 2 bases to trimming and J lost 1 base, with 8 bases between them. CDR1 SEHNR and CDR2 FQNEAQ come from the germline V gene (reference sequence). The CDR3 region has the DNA TGTGCCAGCAGCTTAACTAGTAGCCAAGAGACCCAGTACTTC. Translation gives CASSLTSSQETQYF. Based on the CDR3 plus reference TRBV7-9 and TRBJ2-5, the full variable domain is DTGVSQNPRHKITKRGQNVTFRCDPISEHNRLYWYRQTLGQGPEFLTYFQNEAQLEKSRLLSDRFSAERPKGSFSTLEIQRTEQGDSAMYLCASSLTSSQETQYFGPGTRLLVL.

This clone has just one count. CDR3 in amino acids: CASSLLGLAGGEEDTQYF. CDR3 bases: TGTGCCAGCAGCTTACTGGGACTAGCGGGGGGCGAGGAGGATACGCAGTATTTT. The chain employs TRBV7-3 and TRBJ2-3, with 15 bases fitting TRBD2. Per germline, CDR1 SGHTA and CDR2 FQGTGA. The CDR3 contains 18 residues. Germline trimming cut 2 bases from V and 6 bases from J; bases unmatched to any gene: 9.

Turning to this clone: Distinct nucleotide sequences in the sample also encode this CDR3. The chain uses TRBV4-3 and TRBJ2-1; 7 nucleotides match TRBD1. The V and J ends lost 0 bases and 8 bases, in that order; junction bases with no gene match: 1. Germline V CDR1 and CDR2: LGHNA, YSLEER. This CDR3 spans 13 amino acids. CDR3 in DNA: TGCGCCAGCAGCCAAGATAGGGGGCATGAGCAGTTCTTC. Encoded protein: CASSQDRGHEQFF.

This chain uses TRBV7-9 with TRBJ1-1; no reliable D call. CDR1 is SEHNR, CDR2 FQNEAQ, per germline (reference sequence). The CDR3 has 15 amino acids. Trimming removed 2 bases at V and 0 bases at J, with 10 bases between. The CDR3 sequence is CASSLSTGMNTEAFF. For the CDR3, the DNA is TGTGCCAGCAGCTTATCAACGGGGATGAACACTGAAGCTTTCTTT.

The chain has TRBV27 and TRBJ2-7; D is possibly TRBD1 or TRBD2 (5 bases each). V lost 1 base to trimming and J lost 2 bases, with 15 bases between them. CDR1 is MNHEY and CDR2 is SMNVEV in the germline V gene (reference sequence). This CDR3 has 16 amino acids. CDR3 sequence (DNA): TGTGCCAGCAGTTTATTGTCAGGGAGATTTACCTACGAGCAGTACTTC. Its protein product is CASSLLSGRFTYEQYF.

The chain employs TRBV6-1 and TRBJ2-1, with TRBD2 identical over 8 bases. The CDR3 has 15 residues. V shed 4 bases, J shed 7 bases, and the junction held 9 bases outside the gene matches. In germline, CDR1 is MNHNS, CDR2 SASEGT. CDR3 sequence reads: CASSVLRGAGNEQFF. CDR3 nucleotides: TGTGCCAGCAGTGTTTTGCGGGGGGCCGGAAATGAGCAGTTCTTC.

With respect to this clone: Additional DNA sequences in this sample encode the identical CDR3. CDR3: CASSSGTHYEQYF. The DNA of the CDR3 is TGTGCCAGCAGCTCCGGGACACACTACGAGCAGTACTTC. This sequence joins TRBV5-6 and TRBJ2-7, with a weak D call TRBD1 (6 bases). This CDR3 spans 13 amino acids. Germline CDR1 SGHDT, CDR2 YYEEEE. The germline V and J ends were trimmed by 3 bases and 3 bases, with 10 bases remaining between them.

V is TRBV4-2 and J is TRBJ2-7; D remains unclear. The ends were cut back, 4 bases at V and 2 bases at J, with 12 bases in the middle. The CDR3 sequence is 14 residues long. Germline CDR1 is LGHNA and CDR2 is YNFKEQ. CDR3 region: CASSLTGSPYEQYF. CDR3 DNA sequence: TGTGCCAGCAGCCTCACCGGTTCACCCTACGAGCAGTACTTC.

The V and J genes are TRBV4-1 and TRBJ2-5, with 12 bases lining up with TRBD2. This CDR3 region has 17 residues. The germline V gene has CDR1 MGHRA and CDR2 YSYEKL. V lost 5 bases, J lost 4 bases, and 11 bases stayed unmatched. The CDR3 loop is CASSSLAGGLVGETQYF. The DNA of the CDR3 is TGCGCCAGCAGCTCACTAGCGGGAGGTTTAGTAGGAGAGACCCAGTACTTC.

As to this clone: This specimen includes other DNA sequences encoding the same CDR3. CDR3: CAWSGSGYEQYF. DNA for the CDR3: TGTGCCTGGAGTGGATCCGGCTACGAGCAGTACTTC. This chain uses TRBV30 with TRBJ2-7; D unclear. There are 12 residues in the CDR3. Trimming cost V 1 base and J 3 bases, with 7 bases left between them. Germline CDR1 is GTSNPN and CDR2 is SVGIG (reference sequence).